Included here is one TCR beta chain sequence, with context. How the authors handled the data: Amplified reference gene primers provided the basis for estimating nucleated cell counts. The data were produced by immunoSEQ multiplex PCR, yet TCRdb's version contains in-frame clones alone and is incomplete. Clone size and V and J calls were adopted from that table, with D and trimming inferred from the DNA. Here the sample spans tens of thousands of clones, about 84% being singletons. The sample is drawn from a study of blood T cell repertoires in COVID-19. The wider study: Collection of acute and convalescent COVID-19 samples took place in the United States, Italy and Spain. Sample material is recorded as cDNA or gDNA derived from T cells, B-cell-depleted T cells, or PBMCs.

The CDR3 spans 11 residues. Germline lookup yields CDR1 LGHDT and CDR2 YNNKEL (reference sequence). V lost 3 bases and J 7 bases, leaving 7 bases between the germline ends. The sample comprised peripheral blood. The TCR originated in a human donor with active COVID-19. The donor label of this sample is uncertain. The chain combines TRBV3-1 (or the pseudogene TRBV3-2) with TRBJ2-7, with D unresolved. As DNA, the CDR3 is TGTGCCAGCAGCCAGAGATTTGAGCAGTACTTC. It specifies CASSQRFEQYF.